This T cell receptor beta chain emerged from a study of T cells after yellow fever vaccination. V was trimmed by 3 bases and J by 2 bases, leaving 4 bases between them. There are 11 residues in the CDR3. Germline CDR1 and CDR2: DFQATT and SNEGSKA (reference sequence). A 5'RACE template-switching step, the method used to make TCR cDNA, added a universal primer site and UMIs. A single record per CDR3 protein comes from TCRdb applying MiXCR to the 5' RACE reads. The repertoire holds about 120,000 distinct CDR3 sequences, over 8% seen once, with 30% to 50% in the top ten. A few counts support this clonotype.

The sample here was CD8+ T cells sorted from PBMCs, taken on the day of the yellow fever booster vaccination. The rearrangement links TRBV20-1 to TRBJ1-2; D remains ambiguous. The receptor comes from a man aged 18-30 years who received the YFV17D yellow fever vaccine. The CDR3 sequence: CSASKNYGYTF. CDR3 sequence (DNA): TGCAGTGCTAGCAAGAACTATGGCTACACCTTC.